The 19 T cell receptor beta chains presented below share a single source sample, sequenced in a study of blood T cell repertoires in COVID-19. Data came from immunoSEQ multiplex PCR; TCRdb stores just in-frame clones and leaves some out. The sample contains fewer than 300,000 clones, 80% to 95% of which appear only once. Material for sequencing was peripheral blood. The receptor set was obtained from a person aged 18 to 30 with COVID-19, enrolled during active disease.

The chain joins TRBV12-3 or TRBV12-4 to TRBJ2-7; D is uncertain. The V end was cut by 5 bases, the J end by 0 bases, with 8 bases between. The CDR3 is 13 residues long. CDR3 nucleotides: TGTGCCAGCAGTCCACTGTTCTCCTACGAGCAGTACTTC. Translation: CASSPLFSYEQYF.

This clone showed up just once. The CDR3 sequence: CASSPHGQPFNSPLHF. The CDR3 region has the DNA TGCGCCAGCAGCCCCCATGGACAGCCATTCAATTCACCCCTCCACTTT. The rearrangement joins TRBV4-1 to TRBJ1-6, with D possibly matching TRBD1 (6 bases). V dropped 4 bases and J dropped 7 bases, with 17 bases sitting between them. Germline CDR1 is MGHRA and CDR2 is YSYEKL. The CDR3 loop spans 16 amino acids.

This chain joins TRBV28 and TRBJ2-7; a possible D gene is TRBD1 (6 bases). Germline lookup yields CDR1 MDHEN and CDR2 SYDVKM. V lost 5 bases, J lost 1 base, and 15 bases lay in between. This CDR3 comprises 15 residues. The CDR3 here is CASSPSGRGSYEQYF. Here the CDR3 DNA reads TGTGCCAGCAGTCCCTCCGGCAGGGGTTCCTACGAGCAGTACTTC.

This chain links TRBV11-3 with TRBJ2-1; unclear D gene. Germline V CDR1 and CDR2: SGHNT, YENEEA. Trimming left V 0 bases short and J 8 bases short, with 8 bases between. The CDR3 length is 13 residues. Here the CDR3 DNA reads TGTGCCAGCAGCTTAGAGGTAGTAGATGAGCAGTTCTTC. Residues: CASSLEVVDEQFF.

The rearrangement uses TRBV3-1 (or the pseudogene TRBV3-2) and TRBJ2-2; TRBD2 aligns across 9 bases. V lost 5 bases to trimming and J lost 4 bases; unmatched junction nucleotides: 5. The CDR3 spans 15 residues. The germline CDR1 and CDR2 sequences are LGHDT and YNNKEL (reference sequence). CDR3 protein: CASSWTSDGTGELFF. CDR3 sequence (DNA): TGTGCCAGCAGCTGGACTAGCGACGGCACCGGGGAGCTGTTTTTT.

The V call is TRBV4-3, the J call TRBJ2-7, with 10 bases fitting TRBD1. Germline V gene sequence: CDR1 LGHNA, CDR2 YSLEER. CDR3 length equals 15 residues. V lost 3 bases, J lost 1 base, and 3 bases stayed unmatched. The CDR3 sequence: CASSQGTGASYEQYF. Here the CDR3 DNA reads TGCGCCAGCAGCCAGGGGACAGGGGCTTCCTACGAGCAGTACTTC.

The chain recombines TRBV9 with TRBJ2-7, with TRBD2 matching over 14 bases. This CDR3 spans 14 amino acids. The germline gives CDR1 SGDLS, CDR2 YYNGEE. With 4 bases clipped from V and 8 bases from J, the junction kept 5 bases outside the gene matches. This CDR3 reads CASSPGLAGDQQYF. The CDR3, as DNA: TGTGCCAGCAGCCCGGGACTAGCGGGAGACCAGCAGTACTTC. Looking up the rest from reference TRBV9 and TRBJ2-7 gives the full variable domain: DSGVTQTPKHLITATGQRVTLRCSPRSGDLSVYWYQQSLDQGLQFLIQYYNGEERAKGNILERFSAQQFPDLHSELNLSSLELGDSALYFCASSPGLAGDQQYFGPGTRLTVT.

The chain combines TRBV12-2 with TRBJ2-7; the tabulated D call, TRBD2, remains unverified against the DNA. TRBV12-2 is annotated as a pseudogene. The CDR3 covers 17 residues. The DNA of the CDR3 is TGTGCAAGTCGCTTAAAGCATTCCGCTAGCGCCGCCTACGAGCAGTACTTC. This sequence encodes CASRLKHSASAAYEQYF.

This clone has only one observation. The V and J genes are TRBV4-2 and TRBJ2-2; weak D call: TRBD1 (5 bases). Germline V gives CDR1 LGHNA, CDR2 YNFKEQ. Trimming removed 2 bases from V and 0 bases from J, with 7 bases in between. This CDR3 is 15 amino acids long. CDR3 nucleotide sequence: TGTGCCAGCAGCCAATCGACAGCGAACACCGGGGAGCTGTTTTTT. As protein: CASSQSTANTGELFF.

V is TRBV7-8 and J is TRBJ2-1; D possibly corresponds to TRBD2 (6 bases). The germline gives CDR1 SGHVS, CDR2 FQNEAQ. The CDR3 runs to 12 residues. With 5 bases removed from V and 8 bases from J, the gap between germline ends came to 10 bases. CDR3: CASSPQRDEQFF. DNA for the CDR3: TGTGCCAGCAGCCCGCAGCGGGATGAGCAGTTCTTC.

Written as DNA, the CDR3 is TGCGCCAGCAGCTTGAGCGGGGCGCCCTACGAGCAGTACTTC. Translation gives CASSLSGAPYEQYF. This chain links TRBV5-1 with TRBJ2-7, with 7 bases identical to TRBD2. With 1 base clipped from V and 2 bases from J, the junction kept 3 bases outside the gene matches. Germline V gene data show CDR1 as SGHRS and CDR2 as YFSETQ. The length of the CDR3 is 14 residues.

This rearrangement joins TRBV24-1 to TRBJ2-1, with 16 bases lining up with TRBD2. The CDR3 runs 17 residues. The trim removed 8 bases at V and 8 bases at J, leaving 11 bases unmatched. Germline values: CDR1 KGHDR, CDR2 SFDVKD. This chain's CDR3 is CATMGTSGGGTIDEQFF. CDR3 DNA sequence: TGTGCCACCATGGGGACTAGCGGGGGGGGTACAATAGATGAGCAGTTCTTC.

This chain uses TRBV6-6 with TRBJ2-7, with 7 bases that match TRBD2. The germline CDR1 and CDR2 sequences are MNHNY and SVGAGI (reference sequence). V gave up 0 bases and J gave up 6 bases; unmatched junction bases: 11. The length of the CDR3 is 16 residues. The CDR3 DNA follows: TGTGCCAGCAGTTACTCGCTGGGGGGGTCCCTCCTCGAGCAGTACTTC. It codes for CASSYSLGGSLLEQYF.

This chain links TRBV28 with TRBJ1-5; a possible D gene is TRBD1 (6 bases). The V gene's germline CDR1 is MDHEN and CDR2 SYDVKM. CDR3 length: 14 amino acids. V was pared by 1 base and J by 2 bases, with 6 bases between. The CDR3 DNA sequence: TGTGCCAGCAGTTTATACAGGGGCAATCAGCCCCAGCATTTT. It translates to CASSLYRGNQPQHF.

V and J are TRBV9 and TRBJ2-7, with TRBD2 identical over 12 bases. Per germline, CDR1 SGDLS and CDR2 YYNGEE. CDR3 length: 15 amino acids. V was pared by 4 bases and J by 2 bases, with 4 bases of the junction left unmatched. The CDR3 is CASSQTSGSTYEQYF. CDR3 sequence (DNA): TGTGCCAGCAGCCAGACTAGCGGGAGTACCTACGAGCAGTACTTC.

The genes are TRBV21-1 and TRBJ2-7; the D call of TRBD2 is as the table states it, not checked on the DNA. TRBV21-1 is described as a pseudogene. This CDR3 contains 16 residues. The CDR3 nucleotides read TGTGCCAGCAGCCCCCGGGGGGGGGAGCCCTCGTACGAGCAGTACTTC. The encoded protein is CASSPRGGEPSYEQYF.

This chain links TRBV6-6 with TRBJ2-3; the D gene is possibly TRBD2 (5 bases). The CDR3 is made up of 11 amino acids. Trimming took 8 bases from V and 10 from J, leaving 13 bases between them. Per germline, CDR1 MNHNY and CDR2 SVGAGI (reference sequence). The CDR3 coding sequence is TGTGCCAGCGTAATGTCGGGATCGCAGTATTTT. This encodes CASVMSGSQYF.

This sequence joins TRBV20-1 and TRBJ1-1; no clear D. The germline V and J ends were trimmed by 3 bases and 5 bases, with 10 bases remaining between them. This CDR3 spans 12 amino acids. CDR1 and CDR2 from the germline V gene are DFQATT and SNEGSKA (reference sequence). CDR3 region: CSASPEMTEAFF. CDR3 DNA: TGCAGTGCTAGTCCGGAGATGACTGAAGCTTTCTTT.

The chain recombines TRBV7-9 with TRBJ2-1; 8 bases fit TRBD1. Germline V gene sequence: CDR1 SEHNR, CDR2 FQNEAQ (reference sequence). CDR3 length equals 15 residues. V was pared by 8 bases and J by 2 bases, with 8 bases of the junction left unmatched. The CDR3 region is CASGQDRGPYNEQFF. CDR3 DNA sequence: TGTGCCAGCGGCCAAGACAGGGGTCCCTACAATGAGCAGTTCTTC.